These 25 T cell receptor beta chains originate from one sample sequenced in a study of blood T cell repertoires in COVID-19. Here immunoSEQ multiplex PCR was the method, and the copy in TCRdb shows in-frame clones only, minus some. The table records 250,000 to 350,000 clones, approximately 89% of them present only once. The sequencing input was PBMCs or T cells enriched from blood (not recorded which). The receptors come from a woman in her 30s who had recovered from COVID-19.

The chain is built from TRBV27 and TRBJ2-1; D unclear. V lost 2 bases to trimming and J lost 8 bases, with 10 bases between them. The CDR3 is made up of 13 amino acids. Germline values: CDR1 MNHEY, CDR2 SMNVEV (reference sequence). The CDR3 region is CASSLGHWDEQFF. The CDR3 nucleotides are TGTGCCAGCAGTTTAGGGCATTGGGATGAGCAGTTCTTC.

V and J are TRBV27 and TRBJ1-2; D not resolved. The CDR3 covers 14 residues. V gave up 3 bases and J gave up 1 base, with 9 bases separating them. Germline CDR1 and CDR2: MNHEY and SMNVEV (reference sequence). The CDR3 sequence is CASSFSRFNYGYTF. The CDR3 bases are TGTGCCAGCAGTTTCTCCAGGTTTAACTATGGCTACACCTTC.

V is TRBV25-1 and J is TRBJ2-5; 10 bases fit TRBD1. V shed 5 bases, J shed 4 bases, and the junction held 7 bases outside the gene matches. The CDR3 sequence is 15 residues long. Germline V CDR1 and CDR2: MGHDK, SYGVNS. Here the CDR3 DNA reads TGTGCCAGCAGTCGTCCCGGGACAGGGGCAGAGACCCAGTACTTC. Translated: CASSRPGTGAETQYF.

The genes are TRBV5-1 and TRBJ1-6; TRBD1 matches 7 bases. The junction had 7 bases not matched to a gene; V was cut back by 6 bases and J by 7 bases. This CDR3 has 14 residues. The V gene's germline CDR1 is SGHRS and CDR2 YFSETQ. CDR3 residues: CASTRDSSNSPLHF. The CDR3, as DNA: TGCGCCAGCACTAGGGACAGCTCGAATTCACCCCTCCACTTT.

V gene TRBV6-5 combines with J gene TRBJ2-1; TRBD2 agrees at 12 bases. The J segment lost 4 bases and the V segment lost 7 bases, leaving 2 bases of the junction unmatched. Germline CDR1 is MNHEY and CDR2 is SVGAGI. The CDR3 has 14 amino acids. The CDR3 sequence: CASILAGGYNEQFF. The DNA of the CDR3 is TGTGCCAGCATTCTAGCGGGGGGGTACAATGAGCAGTTCTTC.

The chain joins TRBV24-1 to TRBJ2-3, with a tentative D call TRBD1 (5 bases). Germline V CDR1 and CDR2: KGHDR, SFDVKD. V was cut by 4 bases and J by 0 bases, with 10 bases left in between. CDR3 length: 15 residues. The DNA for the CDR3 is TGTGCCACCAGTGACGAGACAGCTAGCACAGATACGCAGTATTTT. Translation gives CATSDETASTDTQYF.

In its sample, this clone was seen a few times. The V gene is TRBV9, the J gene TRBJ1-1; D gene unclear. The CDR3 covers 12 residues. Looked up from germline, CDR1 is SGDLS and CDR2 is YYNGEE. V was trimmed by 3 bases and J by 2 bases, leaving 5 bases between them. DNA for the CDR3: TGTGCCAGCAGCGCTGGCAACACTGAAGCTTTCTTT. Encoded protein: CASSAGNTEAFF.

V gene TRBV2 combines with J gene TRBJ2-7, with TRBD1 identical over 9 bases. The CDR3 contains 13 residues. Per germline, CDR1 SNHLY and CDR2 FYNNEI. V was clipped by 7 bases and J by 4 bases; unmatched bases: 5. CDR3 loop: CASILQGAYEQYF. In nucleotides, the CDR3 is TGTGCCAGCATACTACAGGGGGCTTACGAGCAGTACTTC.

V usage is TRBV27 and J usage is TRBJ2-5; weak D call: TRBD1 (5 bases). CDR3 length: 18 amino acids. V lost 5 bases to trimming and J lost 4 bases, with 26 bases between them. CDR1 MNHEY and CDR2 SMNVEV come from the germline V gene (reference sequence). The CDR3 bases are TGTGCCAGCAGTCCAGCGAGGCAGGACACGTACCGACGAGAGACCCAGTACTTC. The encoded protein is CASSPARQDTYRRETQYF.

The chain is built from TRBV11-2 and TRBJ1-4; no clear D. Trimming removed 1 base from V and 8 bases from J, with 5 bases in between. Germline loops: CDR1 SGHAT, CDR2 FQNNGV. This CDR3 has 12 residues. The CDR3, as DNA: TGTGCCAGCAGCTTAGGGAGAGAAAAACTGTTTTTT. Its protein product is CASSLGREKLFF.

The chain recombines TRBV18 with TRBJ2-5; 7 bases line up with TRBD2. The CDR3 is 14 amino acids. Germline V gene sequence: CDR1 KGHSH, CDR2 LQKENI. After removal of 3 bases from V and 5 bases from J, the junction contained 6 bases not matched to a gene. CDR3 amino acids: CASSPAGVWETQYF. The CDR3, as DNA: TGTGCCAGCTCACCGGCGGGGGTATGGGAGACCCAGTACTTC.

The CDR3 DNA reads TGCGCCAGCAGCCAAGCTATAATGGCGGCGGGCTCCTATGGCTACACCTTC. Its translation: CASSQAIMAAGSYGYTF. This chain connects TRBV4-3 to TRBJ1-2; no reliable D call. CDR3 length: 17 residues. The germline V and J ends were trimmed by 1 base and 4 bases, with 19 bases remaining between them. Germline values: CDR1 LGHNA, CDR2 YSLEER.

This rearrangement joins TRBV6-2 or TRBV6-3 to TRBJ2-6; D not certain. The CDR3 has 15 amino acids. Germline V lookup: CDR1 MNHEY, CDR2 SVGEGT. V was pared by 4 bases and J by 0 bases, with 7 bases between. The CDR3: CASSFSSSGANVLTF. CDR3 nucleotides: TGTGCCAGCAGTTTTAGTTCCTCTGGGGCCAACGTCCTGACTTTC.

The CDR3 DNA reads as TGTGCCAGCACACGGGTGGATGGGGAAAAACTGTTTTTT. Translation gives CASTRVDGEKLFF. This rearrangement joins TRBV6-5 to TRBJ1-4; the D is unclear. Germline CDR1 reads MNHEY; CDR2 reads SVGAGI. The CDR3 covers 13 residues. V was pared by 7 bases and J by 8 bases, with 14 bases between.

The chain couples TRBV15 to TRBJ2-7, with 10 bases matching TRBD1. Trimming cost V 4 bases and J 2 bases; bases outside gene matches: 8. Germline V gene sequence: CDR1 LNHNV, CDR2 YYDKDF (reference sequence). The CDR3 is 16 residues long. The DNA of the CDR3 is TGTGCCACCAGCAAACGGACAGGGGGAAGTACCTACGAGCAGTACTTC. It specifies CATSKRTGGSTYEQYF. The whole variable domain, filled in from reference TRBV15 and TRBJ2-7, reads DAMVIQNPRYQVTQFGKPVTLSCSQTLNHNVMYWYQQKSSQAPKLLFHYYDKDFNNEADTPDNFQSRRPNTSFCFLDIRSPGLGDTAMYLCATSKRTGGSTYEQYFGPGTRLTVT.

The rearrangement joins TRBV28 to TRBJ1-3; D is ambiguous. The CDR3 sequence is 13 residues long. Trimming pared 7 bases from V and 0 bases from J, leaving 7 bases between. Germline V CDR1 and CDR2: MDHEN, SYDVKM. The CDR3 is CASTLNSGNTIYF. For the CDR3, the DNA is TGTGCCAGCACCCTAAACTCTGGAAACACCATATATTTT.

The chain is built from TRBV6-5 and TRBJ2-7, with 7 nucleotides matching TRBD1. The J segment lost 5 bases and the V segment lost 4 bases, leaving 8 bases of the junction unmatched. The germline gives CDR1 MNHEY, CDR2 SVGAGI. The CDR3 spans 14 residues. The CDR3 sequence is CASSFQGVTNEQYF. Here the CDR3 DNA reads TGTGCCAGCAGTTTCCAGGGGGTGACTAACGAGCAGTACTTC.

The V gene is TRBV19, the J gene TRBJ1-5; D is unresolved. Trimming removed 5 bases at V and 1 base at J, with 9 bases between. The CDR3 runs 14 residues. Germline V CDR1 and CDR2: LNHDA, SQIVND (reference sequence). CDR3 in amino acids: CASSGGVSNQPQHF. The DNA for the CDR3 is TGTGCCAGTAGTGGAGGAGTCAGCAATCAGCCCCAGCATTTT.

V is TRBV5-1 and J is TRBJ1-5; 7 positions match TRBD1. Germline-derived CDR1 and CDR2 are SGHRS and YFSETQ. The J segment lost 3 bases and the V segment lost 2 bases, leaving 5 bases of the junction unmatched. The CDR3 totals 15 residues. Here the CDR3 DNA reads TGCGCCAGCAGCTTAGGTACAGGGGTCAATCAGCCCCAGCATTTT. The encoded protein is CASSLGTGVNQPQHF.

The chain joins TRBV28 to TRBJ2-1, with D possibly TRBD2 on 6 matching bases. The V end lost 4 bases, the J end lost 10 bases, and 17 bases lay between the germline ends. This CDR3 spans 14 amino acids. CDR1 is MDHEN, CDR2 SYDVKM, per germline. The CDR3 DNA reads as TGTGCCAGCAGTTCATCGGGACTTTACTACGAGCAGTTCTTC. Its protein product is CASSSSGLYYEQFF.

The J gene is TRBJ1-1, the V gene TRBV29-1; a possible D gene is TRBD1 (6 bases). Per germline, CDR1 SQVTM and CDR2 ANQGSEA. CDR3 size: 13 residues. The ends were cut back, 6 bases at V and 5 bases at J, with 16 bases in the middle. CDR3 sequence: CSVRGLRETEAFF. The CDR3 region has the DNA TGCAGCGTCAGGGGTTTGAGGGAAACTGAAGCTTTCTTT. Full variable domain (remainder filled in from reference TRBV29-1 and TRBJ1-1): SAVISQKPSRDICQRGTSLTIQCQVDSQVTMMFWYRQQPGQSLTLIATANQGSEATYESGFVIDKFPISRPNLTFSTLTVSNMSPEDSSIYLCSVRGLRETEAFFGQGTRLTVV.

The DNA for the CDR3 is TGTGCCAGCCGCTTCGGGGGGGCGCTTGAGCAGTACTTC. Its translation: CASRFGGALEQYF. The rearrangement links TRBV28 to TRBJ2-7, with TRBD2 matching over 8 bases. CDR1 and CDR2 from the germline V gene are MDHEN and SYDVKM. V lost 8 bases to trimming and J lost 7 bases; unmatched junction nucleotides: 10. The CDR3 loop spans 13 amino acids.

The chain joins TRBV5-6 to TRBJ2-2; a possible D gene is TRBD1 (6 bases). The germline CDR1 and CDR2 sequences are SGHDT and YYEEEE. V dropped 4 bases and J dropped 0 bases, with 13 bases sitting between them. The CDR3 is made up of 16 amino acids. CDR3 nucleotide sequence: TGTGCCAGCAGCGAGACAGGCCGTACGAACACCGGGGAGCTGTTTTTT. It yields the protein CASSETGRTNTGELFF.

This rearrangement joins TRBV5-1 to TRBJ1-2; TRBD1 matches 7 bases. J was trimmed by 6 bases and V by 3 bases; bases with no gene match: 8. The CDR3 spans 14 residues. Germline values: CDR1 SGHRS, CDR2 YFSETQ. In DNA, the CDR3 is TGCGCCAGCAGCTGGGCTGACAGGGAGGATGGCTACACCTTC. It translates to CASSWADREDGYTF.

The chain uses TRBV21-1 and TRBJ2-1; the listed D gene, TRBD2, was not tested against the DNA. TRBV21-1 is a pseudogene segment. This CDR3 spans 14 amino acids. In nucleotides, the CDR3 is TGTGCCAGCATCCCGGGAGGGGGTGTGGATGAGCAGTTCTTC. Translating it yields CASIPGGGVDEQFF.